This paragraph reports one TCR beta chain. The V gene's germline CDR1 is ENHRY and CDR2 SYGVKD. The V and J ends lost 0 bases and 7 bases respectively, with 12 bases between them. The CDR3 is 14 amino acids. Libraries were prepared by immunoSEQ multiplex PCR; TCRdb keeps only in-frame clonotypes and omits some of them. The data contain 150,000 or so clones, roughly 91% of them singletons. This sample was taken from a study of T cell responses to AZD1222 COVID-19 vaccine. This sample comprised peripheral blood, obtained on day 0 of AZD1222 vaccination. The V gene is TRBV10-3, the J gene TRBJ1-2; TRBD1 is a possible D gene (5 bases). This receptor was taken from an adult in good health. The CDR3 loop is CAISESKGFSGYTF. The CDR3 bases are TGTGCCATCAGTGAGTCCAAGGGGTTCTCTGGCTACACCTTC.